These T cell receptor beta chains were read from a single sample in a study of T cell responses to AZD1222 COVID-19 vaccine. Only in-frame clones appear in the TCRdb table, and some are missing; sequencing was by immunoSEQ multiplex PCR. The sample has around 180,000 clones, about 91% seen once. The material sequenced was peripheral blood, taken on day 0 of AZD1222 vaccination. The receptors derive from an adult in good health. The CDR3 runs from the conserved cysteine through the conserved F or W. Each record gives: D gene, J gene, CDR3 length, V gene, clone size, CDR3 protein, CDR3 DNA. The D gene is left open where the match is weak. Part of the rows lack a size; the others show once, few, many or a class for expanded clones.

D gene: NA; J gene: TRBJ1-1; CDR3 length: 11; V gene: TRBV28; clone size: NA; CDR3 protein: CASTFPPEAFF; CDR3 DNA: TGTGCCAGCACCTTCCCCCCTGAAGCTTTCTTT
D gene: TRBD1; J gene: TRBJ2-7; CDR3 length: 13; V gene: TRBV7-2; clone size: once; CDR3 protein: CASSADRRNEQYF; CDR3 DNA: TGTGCCAGCAGCGCGGACAGGAGAAACGAGCAGTACTTC
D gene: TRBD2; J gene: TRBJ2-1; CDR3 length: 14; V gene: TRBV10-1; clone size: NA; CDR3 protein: CASSGTSGGNEQFF; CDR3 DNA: TGCGCCAGCAGTGGGACTAGCGGGGGCAATGAGCAGTTCTTC
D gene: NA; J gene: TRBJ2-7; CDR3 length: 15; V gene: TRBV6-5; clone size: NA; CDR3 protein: CASSYSRTASYEQYF; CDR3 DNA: TGTGCCAGCAGTTACTCGAGGACAGCCAGCTACGAGCAGTACTTC
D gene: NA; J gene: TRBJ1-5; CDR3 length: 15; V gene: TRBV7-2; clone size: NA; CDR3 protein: CASTSTLLSNQPQHF; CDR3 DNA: TGTGCCAGCACCTCGACACTTCTTAGCAATCAGCCCCAGCATTTT
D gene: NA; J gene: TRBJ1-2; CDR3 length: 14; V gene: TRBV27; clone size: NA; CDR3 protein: CASSSRIEDYGYTF; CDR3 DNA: TGTGCCAGCAGTAGCCGGATTGAGGACTATGGCTACACCTTC
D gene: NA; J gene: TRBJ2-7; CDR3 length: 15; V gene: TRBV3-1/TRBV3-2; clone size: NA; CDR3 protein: CASSQTIDKTYEQYF; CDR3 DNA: TGTGCCAGCAGCCAGACGATCGACAAGACCTACGAGCAGTACTTC
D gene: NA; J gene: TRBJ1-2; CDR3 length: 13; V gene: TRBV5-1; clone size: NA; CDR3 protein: CASSLTPSAGYTF; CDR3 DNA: TGCGCCAGCAGCTTGACACCATCGGCTGGCTACACCTTC
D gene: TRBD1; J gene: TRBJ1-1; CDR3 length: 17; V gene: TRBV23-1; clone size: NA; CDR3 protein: CASSQWGTGVTNTEAFF; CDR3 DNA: TGCGCCAGCAGTCAATGGGGGACAGGGGTTACGAACACTGAAGCTTTCTTT
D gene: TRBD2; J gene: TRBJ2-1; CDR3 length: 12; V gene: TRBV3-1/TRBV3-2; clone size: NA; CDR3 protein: CASSSSGIEQFF; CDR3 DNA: TGTGCCAGCAGTTCTAGCGGTATTGAGCAGTTCTTC
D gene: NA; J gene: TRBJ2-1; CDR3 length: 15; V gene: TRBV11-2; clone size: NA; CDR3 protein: CASSFLTGAHNEQFF; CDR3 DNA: TGTGCCAGCAGCTTCTTGACGGGGGCCCACAATGAGCAGTTCTTC
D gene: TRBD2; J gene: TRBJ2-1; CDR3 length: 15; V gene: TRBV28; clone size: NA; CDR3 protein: CASSLFSGGRNEQFF; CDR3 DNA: TGTGCCAGCAGTTTATTCTCGGGGGGGCGAAATGAGCAGTTCTTC
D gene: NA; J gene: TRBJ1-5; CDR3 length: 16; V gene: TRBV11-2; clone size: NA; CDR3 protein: CASSHTLAGSNQPQHF; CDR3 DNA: TGTGCCAGCAGCCATACCCTCGCAGGGAGCAATCAGCCCCAGCATTTT
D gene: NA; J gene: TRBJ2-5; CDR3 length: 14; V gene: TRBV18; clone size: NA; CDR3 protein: CASSPTTRRETQYF; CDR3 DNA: TGTGCCAGCTCACCAACCACCCGCAGAGAGACCCAGTACTTC
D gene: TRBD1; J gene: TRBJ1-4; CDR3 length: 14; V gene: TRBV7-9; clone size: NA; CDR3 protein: CASSYAGGTEKLFF; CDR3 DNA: TGTGCCAGCAGCTACGCAGGGGGAACTGAAAAACTGTTTTTT
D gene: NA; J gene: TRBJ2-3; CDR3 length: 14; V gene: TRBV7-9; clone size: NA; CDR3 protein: CASSQGDFADTQYF; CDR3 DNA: TGTGCCAGCAGCCAGGGGGACTTTGCAGATACGCAGTATTTT
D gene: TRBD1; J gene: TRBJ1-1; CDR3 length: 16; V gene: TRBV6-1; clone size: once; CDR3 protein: CASSEAPGQGATEAFF; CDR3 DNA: TGTGCCAGCAGTGAAGCCCCGGGACAGGGGGCAACTGAAGCTTTCTTT
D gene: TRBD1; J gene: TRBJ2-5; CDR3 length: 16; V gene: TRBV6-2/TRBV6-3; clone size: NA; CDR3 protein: CASSYIEDRVQETQYF; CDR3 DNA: TGTGCCAGCAGTTACATAGAGGACAGGGTCCAAGAGACCCAGTACTTC
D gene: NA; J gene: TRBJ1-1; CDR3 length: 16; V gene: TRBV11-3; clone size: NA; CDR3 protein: CASSLVFVGVNTEAFF; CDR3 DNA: TGTGCCAGCAGCTTAGTCTTCGTAGGGGTGAACACTGAAGCTTTCTTT
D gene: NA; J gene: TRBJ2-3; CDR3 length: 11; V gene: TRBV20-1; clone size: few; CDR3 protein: CSARSADTQYF; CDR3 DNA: TGCAGTGCGAGGTCGGCAGATACGCAGTATTTT
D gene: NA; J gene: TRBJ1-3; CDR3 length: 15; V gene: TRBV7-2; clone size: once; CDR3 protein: CASSSGSLGGNTIYF; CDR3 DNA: TGTGCCAGCAGCTCGGGATCTTTGGGCGGAAACACCATATATTTT
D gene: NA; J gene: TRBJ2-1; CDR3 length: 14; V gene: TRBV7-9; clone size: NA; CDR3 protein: CASSLDQGNNEQFF; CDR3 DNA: TGTGCCAGCAGCTTAGATCAGGGGAACAATGAGCAGTTCTTC
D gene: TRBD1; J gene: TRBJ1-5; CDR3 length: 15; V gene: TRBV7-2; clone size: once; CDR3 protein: CASSLVKGANQPQHF; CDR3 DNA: TGTGCCAGCAGCTTAGTAAAGGGGGCTAATCAGCCCCAGCATTTT
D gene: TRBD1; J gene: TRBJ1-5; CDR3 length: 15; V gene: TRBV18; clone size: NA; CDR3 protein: CASSLGQTDFQPQHF; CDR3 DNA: TGTGCCAGCTCTTTGGGACAGACGGATTTTCAGCCCCAGCATTTT
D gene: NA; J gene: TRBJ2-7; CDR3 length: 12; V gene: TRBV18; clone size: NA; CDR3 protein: CASSLPAYEQYF; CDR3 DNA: TGTGCCAGCTCTCTGCCGGCCTACGAGCAGTACTTC
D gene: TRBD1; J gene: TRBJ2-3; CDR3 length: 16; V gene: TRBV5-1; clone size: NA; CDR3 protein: CASSLGQGPSTDTQYF; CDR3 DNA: TGCGCCAGCAGCCTCGGACAGGGACCTAGCACAGATACGCAGTATTTT
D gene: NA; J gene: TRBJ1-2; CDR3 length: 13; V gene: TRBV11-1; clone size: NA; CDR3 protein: CASSKQGREGYTF; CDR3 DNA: TGTGCCAGCAGCAAGCAGGGACGTGAAGGCTACACCTTC
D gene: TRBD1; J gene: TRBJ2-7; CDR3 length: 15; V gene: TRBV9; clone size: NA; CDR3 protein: CASSAFRDRGYEQYF; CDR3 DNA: TGTGCCAGCAGCGCATTCCGGGACAGGGGCTACGAGCAGTACTTC